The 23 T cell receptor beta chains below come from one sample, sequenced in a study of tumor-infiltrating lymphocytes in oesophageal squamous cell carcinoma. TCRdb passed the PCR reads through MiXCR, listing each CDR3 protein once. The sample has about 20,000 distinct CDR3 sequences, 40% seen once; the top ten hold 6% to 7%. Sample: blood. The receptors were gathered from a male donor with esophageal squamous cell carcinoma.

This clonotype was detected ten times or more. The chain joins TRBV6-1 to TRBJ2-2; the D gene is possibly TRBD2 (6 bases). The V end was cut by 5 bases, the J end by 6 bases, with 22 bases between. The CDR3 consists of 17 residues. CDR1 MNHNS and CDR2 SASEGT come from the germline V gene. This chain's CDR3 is CASSYAPAQREAGELFF. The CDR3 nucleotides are TGTGCCAGCAGTTACGCCCCCGCTCAGAGGGAGGCCGGGGAGCTGTTTTTT.

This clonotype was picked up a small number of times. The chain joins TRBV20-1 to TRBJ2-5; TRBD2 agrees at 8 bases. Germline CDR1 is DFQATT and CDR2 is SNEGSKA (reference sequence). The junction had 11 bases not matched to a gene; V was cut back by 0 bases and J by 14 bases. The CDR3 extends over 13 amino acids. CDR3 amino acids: CSARDTSAGDPYF. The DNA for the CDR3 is TGCAGTGCTAGAGATACTTCAGCGGGGGACCCTTACTTC.

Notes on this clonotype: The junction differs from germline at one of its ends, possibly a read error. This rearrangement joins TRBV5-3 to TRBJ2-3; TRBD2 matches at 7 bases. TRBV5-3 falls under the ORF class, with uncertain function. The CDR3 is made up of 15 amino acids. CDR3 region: CASSLDSGSTDTQYF. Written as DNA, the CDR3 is TGTGCCAGCAGCTTGGATAGCGGGAGCACAGATACGCAGTATTTT.

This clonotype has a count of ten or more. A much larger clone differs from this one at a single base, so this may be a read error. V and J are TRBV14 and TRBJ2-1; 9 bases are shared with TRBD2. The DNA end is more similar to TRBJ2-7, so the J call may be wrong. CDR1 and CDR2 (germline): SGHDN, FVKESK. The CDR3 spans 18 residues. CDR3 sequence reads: CASSQDQSGRFSYNEQYF. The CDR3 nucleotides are TGTGCCAGCAGCCAAGATCAGAGCGGGAGGTTCTCCTACAATGAGCAGTACTTC.

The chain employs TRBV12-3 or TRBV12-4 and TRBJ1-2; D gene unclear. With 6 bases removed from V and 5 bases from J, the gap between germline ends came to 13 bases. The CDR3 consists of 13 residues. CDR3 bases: TGTGCCAGCAGCCCCGCGGCAGATTATGGCTACACCTTC. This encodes CASSPAADYGYTF.

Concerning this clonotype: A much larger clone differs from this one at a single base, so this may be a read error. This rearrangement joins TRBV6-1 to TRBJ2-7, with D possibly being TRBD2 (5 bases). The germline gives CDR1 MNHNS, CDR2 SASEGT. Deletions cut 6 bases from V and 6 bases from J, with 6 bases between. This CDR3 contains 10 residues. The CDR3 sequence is CASRDCEQYF. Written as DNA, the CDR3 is TGTGCCAGCAGGGACTGCGAGCAGTACTTC.

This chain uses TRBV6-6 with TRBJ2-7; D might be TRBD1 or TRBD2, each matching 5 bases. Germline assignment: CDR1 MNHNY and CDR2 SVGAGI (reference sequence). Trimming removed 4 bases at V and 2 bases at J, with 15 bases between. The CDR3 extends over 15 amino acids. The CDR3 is CASSSPRGEAYEQYF. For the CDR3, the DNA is TGTGCCAGCAGTTCCCCCCGAGGGGAAGCCTACGAGCAGTACTTC.

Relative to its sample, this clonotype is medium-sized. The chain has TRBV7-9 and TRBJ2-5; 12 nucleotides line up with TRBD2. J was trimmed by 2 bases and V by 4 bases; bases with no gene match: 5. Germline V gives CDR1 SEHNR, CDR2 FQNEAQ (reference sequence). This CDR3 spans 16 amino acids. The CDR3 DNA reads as TGTGCCAGCAGCTGGCGGACTAGCGGGGCGCAAGAGACCCAGTACTTC. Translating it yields CASSWRTSGAQETQYF.

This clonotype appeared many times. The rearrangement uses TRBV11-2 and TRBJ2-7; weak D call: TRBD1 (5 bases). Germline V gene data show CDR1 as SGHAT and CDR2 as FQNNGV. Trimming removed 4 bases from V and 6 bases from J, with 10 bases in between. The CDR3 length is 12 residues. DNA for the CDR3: TGTGCCAGCAGCTGGGCAGGGCTCGAGCAGTACTTC. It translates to CASSWAGLEQYF.

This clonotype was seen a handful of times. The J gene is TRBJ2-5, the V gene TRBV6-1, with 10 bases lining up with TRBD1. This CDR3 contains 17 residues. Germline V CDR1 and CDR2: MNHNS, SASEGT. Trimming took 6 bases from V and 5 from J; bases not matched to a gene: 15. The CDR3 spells CASSKFRQGAGAETQYF. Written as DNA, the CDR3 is TGTGCCAGCAGCAAATTTCGACAGGGGGCCGGGGCGGAGACCCAGTACTTC.

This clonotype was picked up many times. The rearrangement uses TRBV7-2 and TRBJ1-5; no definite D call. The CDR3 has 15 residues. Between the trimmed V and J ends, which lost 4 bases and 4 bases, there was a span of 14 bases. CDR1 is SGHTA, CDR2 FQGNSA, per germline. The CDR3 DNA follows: TGTGCCAGCAGCTCCTTGCGGGGAGGAAATCAGCCCCAGCATTTT. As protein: CASSSLRGGNQPQHF.

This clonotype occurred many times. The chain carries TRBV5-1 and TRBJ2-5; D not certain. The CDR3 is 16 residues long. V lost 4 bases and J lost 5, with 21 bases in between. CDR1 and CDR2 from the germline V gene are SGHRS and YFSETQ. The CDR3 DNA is TGCGCCAGCAGCCCGGAACGGGCAGCCCTAGGGGAGACCCAGTACTTC. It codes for CASSPERAALGETQYF.

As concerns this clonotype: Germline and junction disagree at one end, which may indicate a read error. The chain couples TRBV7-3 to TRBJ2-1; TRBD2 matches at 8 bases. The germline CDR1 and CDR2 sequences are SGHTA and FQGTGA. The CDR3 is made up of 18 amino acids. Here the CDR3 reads CASSLRPPAGGHTGELFF. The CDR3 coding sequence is TGTGCCAGCAGCTTAAGGCCTCCGGCGGGGGGACACACCGGGGAGCTGTTCTTC.

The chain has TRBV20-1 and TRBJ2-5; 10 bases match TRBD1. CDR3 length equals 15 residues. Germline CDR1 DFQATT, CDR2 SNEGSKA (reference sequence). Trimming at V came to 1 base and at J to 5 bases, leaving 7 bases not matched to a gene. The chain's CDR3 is CSARAWDRGSETQYF. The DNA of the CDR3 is TGCAGTGCTAGAGCGTGGGACAGGGGTTCTGAGACCCAGTACTTC.

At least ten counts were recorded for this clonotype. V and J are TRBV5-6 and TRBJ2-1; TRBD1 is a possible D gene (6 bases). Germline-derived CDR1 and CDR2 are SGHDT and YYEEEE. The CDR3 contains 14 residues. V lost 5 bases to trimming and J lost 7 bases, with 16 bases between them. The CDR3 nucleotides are TGTGCCAGCAGGGAAAGAGGGGGTTCGAATGAGCAGTTCTTC. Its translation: CASRERGGSNEQFF.

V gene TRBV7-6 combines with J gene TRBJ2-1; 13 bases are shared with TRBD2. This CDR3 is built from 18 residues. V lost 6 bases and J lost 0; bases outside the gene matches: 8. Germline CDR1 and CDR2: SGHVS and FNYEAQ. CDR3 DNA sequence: TGTGCCAGCAGGATACTAGCGGGAGGGCCGAGCTCCTACAATGAGCAGTTCTTC. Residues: CASRILAGGPSSYNEQFF.

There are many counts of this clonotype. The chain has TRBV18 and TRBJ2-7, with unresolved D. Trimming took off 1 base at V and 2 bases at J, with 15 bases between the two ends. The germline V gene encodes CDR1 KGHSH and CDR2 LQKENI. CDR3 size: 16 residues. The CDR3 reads CASSPLPWALAYEQYF. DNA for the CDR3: TGTGCCAGCTCACCACTTCCGTGGGCACTCGCCTACGAGCAGTACTTC.

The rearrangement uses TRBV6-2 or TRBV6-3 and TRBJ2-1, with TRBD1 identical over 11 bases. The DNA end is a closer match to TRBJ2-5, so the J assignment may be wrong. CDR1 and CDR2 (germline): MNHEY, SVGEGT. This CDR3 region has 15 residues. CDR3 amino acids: CASSTGQGVAETQYF. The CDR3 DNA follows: TGTGCCAGCAGTACGGGACAGGGGGTTGCGGAGACCCAGTACTTC.

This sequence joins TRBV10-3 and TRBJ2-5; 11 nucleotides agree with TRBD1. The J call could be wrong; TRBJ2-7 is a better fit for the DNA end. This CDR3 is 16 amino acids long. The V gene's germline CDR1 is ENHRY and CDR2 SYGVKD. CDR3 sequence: CAISSSGTGGSYEQYF. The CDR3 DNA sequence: TGTGCCATCAGTTCATCCGGGACAGGGGGTTCCTACGAGCAGTACTTC.

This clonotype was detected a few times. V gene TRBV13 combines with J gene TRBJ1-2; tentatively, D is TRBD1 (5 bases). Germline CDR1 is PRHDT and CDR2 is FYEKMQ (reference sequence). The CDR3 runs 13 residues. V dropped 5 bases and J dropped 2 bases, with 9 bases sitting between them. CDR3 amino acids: CASSRDRNYGYTF. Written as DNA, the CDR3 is TGTGCCAGCAGCCGGGACCGGAACTATGGCTACACCTTC.

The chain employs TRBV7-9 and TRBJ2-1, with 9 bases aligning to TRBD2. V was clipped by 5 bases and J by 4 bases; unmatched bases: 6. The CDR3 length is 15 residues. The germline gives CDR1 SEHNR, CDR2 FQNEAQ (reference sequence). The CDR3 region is CASSPRTSVYNEQFF. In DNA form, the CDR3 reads TGTGCCAGCAGCCCCCGGACTAGCGTGTACAATGAGCAGTTCTTC. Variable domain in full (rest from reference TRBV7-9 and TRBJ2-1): DTGVSQNPRHKITKRGQNVTFRCDPISEHNRLYWYRQTLGQGPEFLTYFQNEAQLEKSRLLSDRFSAERPKGSFSTLEIQRTEQGDSAMYLCASSPRTSVYNEQFFGPGTRLTVL.

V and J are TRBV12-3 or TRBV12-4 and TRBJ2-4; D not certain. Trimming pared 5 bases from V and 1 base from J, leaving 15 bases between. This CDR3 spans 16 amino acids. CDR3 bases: TGTGCCAGCAGTAGACCCGGTGGAGCGGCCAAAAACATTCAGTACTTC. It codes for CASSRPGGAAKNIQYF.

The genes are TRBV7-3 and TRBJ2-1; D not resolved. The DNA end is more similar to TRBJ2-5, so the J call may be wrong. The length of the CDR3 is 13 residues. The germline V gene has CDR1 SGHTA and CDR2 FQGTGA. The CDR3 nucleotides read TGTGCCAGCAGCGCAACTACGCTAGAGACCCAGTACTTC. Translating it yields CASSATTLETQYF.